What follows are 32 T cell receptor beta chains derived from one specimen sequenced in a study of early T cells in non-severe SARS-CoV-2 infection. Each CDR3 protein gets one entry after TCRdb re-called the 5' RACE reads with MiXCR. The profile covers tens of thousands of distinct CDR3 sequences, with 9.5% to 15% appearing a single time and 4.4% taken by the ten largest. Here the sequenced sample was whole blood, taken at baseline. These receptors came from an adult who was a healthcare worker with PCR-confirmed SARS-CoV-2 infection or an uninfected control (not recorded which).

The J gene is TRBJ2-3, the V gene TRBV7-9; no definite D call. The germline V gene has CDR1 SEHNR and CDR2 FQNEAQ (reference sequence). The CDR3 is 12 residues long. Trimming shortened V by 2 bases and J by 5 bases, and 5 bases separated the two germline ends. The CDR3 DNA is TGTGCCAGCAGCTTAAGGGAAGATACGCAGTATTTT. Protein: CASSLREDTQYF.

V is TRBV10-3 and J is TRBJ2-4, with D possibly matching TRBD2 (5 bases). CDR3 length: 15 amino acids. V lost 2 bases, J lost 12 bases, and 20 bases lay in between. Germline V gene sequence: CDR1 ENHRY, CDR2 SYGVKD. CDR3 amino acids: CAISEGLGEEADQYF. The CDR3 DNA reads TGTGCCATCAGTGAGGGGCTGGGAGAGGAAGCTGATCAGTACTTC.

The rearrangement uses TRBV5-1 and TRBJ2-1; TRBD2 aligns across 7 bases. The germline gives CDR1 SGHRS, CDR2 YFSETQ. The J segment lost 3 bases and the V segment lost 7 bases, leaving 10 bases of the junction unmatched. The CDR3 is made up of 15 amino acids. The CDR3 loop is CASRFGGSGYNEQFF. DNA of the CDR3: TGCGCCAGCCGTTTTGGCGGGAGCGGCTACAATGAGCAGTTCTTC.

This clonotype was found many times. The V call is TRBV6-6, the J call TRBJ2-1; 13 bases map to TRBD2. Germline V gene lookup returns CDR1 MNHNY and CDR2 SVGAGI (reference sequence). This CDR3 comprises 17 residues. V lost 0 bases, J lost 2 bases, and 1 base stayed unmatched. The CDR3 here is CASSYSGLAGAYNEQFF. CDR3 sequence (DNA): TGTGCCAGCAGTTACTCCGGACTAGCGGGAGCCTACAATGAGCAGTTCTTC.

This clonotype was counted a few times. The J gene is TRBJ2-2, the V gene TRBV11-2; 7 bases align to TRBD1. V trimming: 5 bases; J trimming: 7 bases; junction bases outside the gene matches: 4. This CDR3 contains 13 residues. Germline CDR1 and CDR2: SGHAT and FQNNGV. CDR3 coding DNA: TGTGCCAGCAGCCGGACAGGACTCGGGGAGCTGTTTTTT. Amino acid sequence: CASSRTGLGELFF.

This clonotype was found many times. This chain uses TRBV10-3 with TRBJ2-6, with D hard to call. This CDR3 region has 16 residues. V lost 3 bases to trimming and J lost 0 bases, with 9 bases between them. Germline V CDR1 and CDR2: ENHRY, SYGVKD. CDR3 sequence (DNA): TGTGCCATCAGTGAAGCAGAGAACTCTGGGGCCAACGTCCTGACTTTC. Encoded protein: CAISEAENSGANVLTF.

This clonotype has more than one count but fewer than ten. This sequence joins TRBV7-2 and TRBJ2-1; D uncertain. CDR1 is SGHTA, CDR2 FQGNSA, per germline. The CDR3 is made up of 15 amino acids. Trimming took off 2 bases at V and 8 bases at J, with 16 bases between the two ends. The CDR3 DNA reads as TGTGCCAGCAGCTTATCTCGTGGCGTATCGGATGAGCAGTTCTTC. Amino acids: CASSLSRGVSDEQFF.

This clonotype has only a few counts. V and J are TRBV7-9 and TRBJ2-7; D unclear. V was shortened by 5 bases and J by 6 bases, with 11 bases between the two germline ends. Germline-derived CDR1 and CDR2 are SEHNR and FQNEAQ (reference sequence). The CDR3 contains 12 residues. Here the CDR3 DNA reads TGTGCCAGCAGCCGAGTCCTATTCGAGCAGTACTTC. This translates into CASSRVLFEQYF.

This clonotype was counted only a few times. V and J are TRBV24-1 and TRBJ2-3; D is unclear. The CDR3 loop spans 12 amino acids. V gave up 7 bases and J gave up 7 bases, with 11 bases separating them. Germline CDR1 and CDR2: KGHDR and SFDVKD. The CDR3 coding sequence is TGTGCCACCAGCGGCTGGGGAAATACGCAGTATTTT. This codes for CATSGWGNTQYF.

This clonotype has at least ten counts. V usage is TRBV12-3 or TRBV12-4 and J usage is TRBJ2-7; 14 bases match TRBD2. J was trimmed by 4 bases and V by 6 bases; bases with no gene match: 5. CDR3 length equals 15 residues. Written as DNA, the CDR3 is TGTGCCAGCAGACGCGGGACTAGCGGGAGTTACGAGCAGTACTTC. Translated, it gives CASRRGTSGSYEQYF.

This sequence joins TRBV5-5 and TRBJ2-5; D perhaps matches TRBD1 (6 bases). The V end lost 2 bases, the J end lost 7 bases, and 21 bases lay between the germline ends. The CDR3 runs 16 residues. Germline CDR1 SGHKS, CDR2 YYEKEE (reference sequence). CDR3 residues: CASSFRIGTSVGTQYF. The CDR3, as DNA: TGTGCCAGCAGCTTTAGGATCGGGACATCGGTAGGGACCCAGTACTTC.

This clonotype has just a few counts. The chain carries TRBV12-3 or TRBV12-4 and TRBJ2-7, with D possibly being TRBD1 (6 bases). Trimming took off 2 bases at V and 7 bases at J, with 9 bases between the two ends. The CDR3 is 12 amino acids. The CDR3 sequence is CASSLSGVEQYF. Written as DNA, the CDR3 is TGTGCCAGCAGTTTATCAGGGGTGGAGCAGTACTTC.

In its sample, this clonotype was seen a few times. The chain joins TRBV28 to TRBJ1-2, with TRBD1 as a possible D gene (5 bases). CDR3 length: 12 amino acids. The germline CDR1 and CDR2 sequences are MDHEN and SYDVKM. Trimming shortened V by 2 bases and J by 6 bases, and 7 bases separated the two germline ends. CDR3 residues: CASSLGGDGYTF. As DNA, the CDR3 is TGTGCCAGCAGTTTAGGGGGAGATGGCTACACCTTC.

The chain couples TRBV12-3 or TRBV12-4 to TRBJ2-7; D is possibly TRBD1 or TRBD2 (5 bases each). The length of the CDR3 is 16 residues. V was trimmed by 8 bases and J by 3 bases, leaving 23 bases between them. CDR3 bases: TGTGCCAGCGGAGGCCGCAGTTCAAGCAGGGACTACGAGCAGTACTTC. It specifies CASGGRSSSRDYEQYF.

A few counts support this clonotype. V is TRBV27 and J is TRBJ1-1; 7 bases fit TRBD1. The length of the CDR3 is 13 residues. Germline V gives CDR1 MNHEY, CDR2 SMNVEV (reference sequence). J gave up 1 base and V 5 bases, and 1 base lay outside the gene matches. The DNA of the CDR3 is TGTGCCAGCAGTGGACAGGCGAACACTGAAGCTTTCTTT. This gives the protein CASSGQANTEAFF.

The count of this clonotype is one. This rearrangement joins TRBV30 to TRBJ1-4, with D possibly matching TRBD1 (5 bases). Germline V lookup: CDR1 GTSNPN, CDR2 SVGIG (reference sequence). CDR3 length: 14 amino acids. Trimming stripped 0 bases from V and 4 bases from J, with 9 bases between. The CDR3: CAWSVGQNNEKLFF. The CDR3 nucleotides read TGTGCCTGGAGTGTTGGACAAAATAATGAAAAACTGTTTTTT. The full variable domain, with the rest looked up from reference TRBV30 and TRBJ1-4, is SQTIHQWPATLVQPVGSPLSLECTVEGTSNPNLYWYRQAAGRGLQLLFYSVGIGQISSEVPQNLSASRPQDRQFILSSKKLLLSDSGFYLCAWSVGQNNEKLFFGSGTQLSVL.

This clonotype appeared a few times. The chain combines TRBV5-1 with TRBJ1-5; weak D call: TRBD1 (5 bases). There are 14 residues in the CDR3. Looked up from germline, CDR1 is SGHRS and CDR2 is YFSETQ. V shed 0 bases and J shed 4 bases, with 8 bases lying between them. Here the CDR3 DNA reads TGCGCCAGCAGCTTGGAGGGGCCTAATCAGCCCCAGCATTTT. Protein sequence: CASSLEGPNQPQHF.

Many counts were recorded for this clonotype. This sequence joins TRBV5-1 and TRBJ2-7; 11 positions agree with TRBD2. There are 18 residues in the CDR3. The V segment lost 2 bases and the J segment 7 bases; nucleotides outside the gene matches: 17. Germline lookup yields CDR1 SGHRS and CDR2 YFSETQ. The CDR3 DNA reads as TGCGCCAGCAGCTTACCGGCTAGCGGGAGGCCCCTTAGTAGAGAGCAGTACTTC. Translated: CASSLPASGRPLSREQYF.

The rearrangement uses TRBV30 and TRBJ1-6; D unresolved. CDR3 size: 14 residues. CDR1 and CDR2 (germline): GTSNPN, SVGIG (reference sequence). V lost 4 bases, J lost 0 bases, and 7 bases lay in between. CDR3 sequence: CAWTESSYNSPLHF. The DNA for the CDR3 is TGTGCCTGGACAGAGAGCTCCTATAATTCACCCCTCCACTTT.

This clonotype has a count of ten or more. The chain employs TRBV25-1 and TRBJ1-1; 7 bases agree with TRBD1. After removal of 5 bases from V and 6 bases from J, the junction contained 0 bases not matched to a gene. The CDR3 is made up of 11 amino acids. Per germline, CDR1 MGHDK and CDR2 SYGVNS. CDR3 DNA: TGTGCCAGCAGTCAGGGGGCTGAAGCTTTCTTT. Encoded protein: CASSQGAEAFF.

This clonotype was counted a few times. V gene TRBV29-1 combines with J gene TRBJ2-1, with TRBD2 matching over 8 bases. This CDR3 has 13 residues. J lost 7 bases, V lost 7 bases, and 9 bases had no gene match. CDR1 is SQVTM and CDR2 is ANQGSEA in the germline V gene. The chain's CDR3 is CSASGGARNEQFF. The DNA for the CDR3 is TGCAGCGCCTCCGGGGGGGCGAGGAATGAGCAGTTCTTC.

Only a few counts were recorded for this clonotype. The chain carries TRBV3-1 and TRBJ2-3; TRBD2 agrees at 9 bases. The J segment lost 4 bases and the V segment lost 5 bases, leaving 10 bases of the junction unmatched. The CDR3 sequence is 16 residues long. Germline V gives CDR1 LGHDT, CDR2 YNNKEL (reference sequence). CDR3 DNA sequence: TGTGCCAGCAGCTCGCGGGGGGGCCGGCCCCCAGATACGCAGTATTTT. It translates to CASSSRGGRPPDTQYF.

This chain joins TRBV5-6 and TRBJ2-1; a possible D gene is TRBD2 (6 bases). V was pared by 1 base and J by 8 bases, with 16 bases between. Germline CDR1 SGHDT, CDR2 YYEEEE. The CDR3 covers 15 residues. CDR3 residues: CASSLLFRRVDEQFF. Here the CDR3 DNA reads TGTGCCAGCAGCTTGTTGTTCAGGAGGGTAGATGAGCAGTTCTTC.

The V gene is TRBV9, the J gene TRBJ2-7, with a possible D match to TRBD2 (6 bases). Germline-derived CDR1 and CDR2 are SGDLS and YYNGEE. This CDR3 region has 14 residues. V lost 2 bases and J lost 2, with 11 bases in between. The CDR3: CASSVASDPYEQYF. CDR3 bases: TGTGCCAGCAGCGTGGCTAGCGATCCCTACGAGCAGTACTTC.

This clonotype was counted ten times or more. The J gene is TRBJ1-2, the V gene TRBV2; D gene uncertain. The V end lost 7 bases, the J end lost 7 bases, and 19 bases lay between the germline ends. CDR3 length: 14 residues. The germline V gene encodes CDR1 SNHLY and CDR2 FYNNEI. Here the CDR3 reads CASTGPPSGRGYTF. The CDR3 bases are TGTGCCAGCACCGGCCCGCCGAGCGGTCGTGGCTACACCTTC.

This clonotype was observed at least ten times. The DNA for the CDR3 is TGCAGCGTAGCCTTCAGGGGCCAAGAGACCCAGTACTTC. The encoded protein is CSVAFRGQETQYF. This chain links TRBV29-1 with TRBJ2-5; D perhaps matches TRBD1 (6 bases). The germline gives CDR1 SQVTM, CDR2 ANQGSEA. V lost 6 bases to trimming and J lost 1 base, with 12 bases between them. The CDR3 spans 13 residues.

The rearrangement links TRBV20-1 to TRBJ2-7; D perhaps matches TRBD2 (5 bases). The ends were cut back, 6 bases at V and 4 bases at J, with 13 bases in the middle. Looked up from germline, CDR1 is DFQATT and CDR2 is SNEGSKA (reference sequence). There are 12 residues in the CDR3. The CDR3: CSALAIGYEQYF. DNA for the CDR3: TGCAGTGCCTTAGCGATAGGATACGAGCAGTACTTC.

The table lists this clonotype with a few counts. The chain carries TRBV20-1 and TRBJ2-1; 7 bases fit TRBD2. CDR3 length: 14 residues. The junction had 11 bases not matched to a gene; V was cut back by 4 bases and J by 8 bases. Per the germline V gene, CDR1 is DFQATT and CDR2 is SNEGSKA (reference sequence). CDR3 in DNA: TGCAGTGCTAATCCTAGCGGAGGCCTAGATGAGCAGTTCTTC. It is translated as CSANPSGGLDEQFF.

This clonotype was seen a few times. The chain recombines TRBV10-2 with TRBJ2-7; D uncertain. CDR1 and CDR2 (germline): WSHSY, SAAADI. V was pared by 6 bases and J by 4 bases, with 19 bases between. The CDR3 runs 15 residues. CDR3 residues: CASSESVRVGYEQYF. In nucleotides, the CDR3 is TGCGCCAGCAGCGAATCGGTCCGTGTGGGTTACGAGCAGTACTTC.

This clonotype was counted only a few times. The gene calls are TRBV28 and TRBJ1-5; a weak D match, TRBD1 (6 bases). This CDR3 comprises 14 residues. CDR1 and CDR2 from the germline V gene are MDHEN and SYDVKM. Deletions cut 7 bases from V and 7 bases from J, with 17 bases between. The CDR3 nucleotides are TGTGCCAGCAAGGCACAGGGAAGGGACCAGCCCCAGCATTTT. Translation gives CASKAQGRDQPQHF. Combining the CDR3 with reference TRBV28 and TRBJ1-5 gives the whole variable domain DVKVTQSSRYLVKRTGEKVFLECVQDMDHENMFWYRQDPGLGLRLIYFSYDVKMKEKGDIPEGYSVSREKKERFSLILESASTNQTSMYLCASKAQGRDQPQHFGDGTRLSIL.

This clonotype was picked up many times. V is TRBV28 and J is TRBJ2-5; 9 bases match TRBD2. The germline V gene encodes CDR1 MDHEN and CDR2 SYDVKM. J was trimmed by 4 bases and V by 2 bases; bases with no gene match: 14. The CDR3 extends over 18 amino acids. CDR3 nucleotide sequence: TGTGCCAGCAGTTTACCCGGACTAGCGACGGAAATAGCAGAGACCCAGTACTTC. This encodes CASSLPGLATEIAETQYF.

The sample holds a few counts of this clonotype. The chain carries TRBV5-1 and TRBJ2-5; 14 bases match TRBD2. The CDR3 spans 15 residues. Germline V lookup: CDR1 SGHRS, CDR2 YFSETQ. The J segment lost 5 bases and the V segment lost 4 bases, leaving 4 bases of the junction unmatched. The chain's CDR3 is CASSPRTSGGETQYF. The CDR3 DNA reads TGCGCCAGCAGCCCCCGGACTAGCGGGGGGGAGACCCAGTACTTC.